This record concerns one TCR beta chain sequence. Here immunoSEQ multiplex PCR was the method, and the copy in TCRdb shows in-frame clones only, minus some. The sample shows 30,000 or so clones, approximately 70% of them seen only once. This record comes from a study of PD-1 blockade in classical Hodgkin lymphoma. Trimming took 7 bases from V and 4 from J; bases not matched to a gene: 10. The germline V gene encodes CDR1 SGHTA and CDR2 FQGNSA. The CDR3 contains 17 residues. All patients relapsed after autologous stem cell transplantation, and brentuximab vedotin exposure varied. The source material was peripheral blood mononuclear cells (PBMCs), sampled before the second cycle of nivolumab. The TCR was taken from a human donor with classical Hodgkin lymphoma. The chain has TRBV7-2 and TRBJ2-2, with 12 nucleotides matching TRBD2. The CDR3: CASTPRTSGILTGELFF. For the CDR3, the DNA is TGTGCCAGCACCCCAAGGACTAGCGGGATCCTCACCGGGGAGCTGTTTTTT.